The 9 T cell receptor beta chains below come from one sample, sequenced in a study of blood T cell repertoires in COVID-19. The repertoire was sequenced with immunoSEQ multiplex PCR; TCRdb's copy has only in-frame clones and lacks some. In the table there are about 190,000 clones, more than 70% of which are singletons. Sample: peripheral blood. Receptor source: a woman of 80 years or more with active or convalescent COVID-19.

The genes are TRBV28 and TRBJ2-7; perhaps TRBD1 as D (6 bases). The germline gives CDR1 MDHEN, CDR2 SYDVKM. V shed 11 bases and J shed 0 bases, with 14 bases lying between them. The CDR3 runs to 13 residues. CDR3 in amino acids: CASPDRLSYEQYF. The CDR3 nucleotides read TGTGCCTCCCCCGACAGGCTCTCCTACGAGCAGTACTTC.

The genes are TRBV12-3 or TRBV12-4 and TRBJ1-1; D is perhaps TRBD1 (5 bases). This CDR3 region has 13 residues. Trimming took 6 bases from V and 1 from J, leaving 9 bases between them. CDR3 nucleotides: TGTGCCAGCAGCCCCGGACAGAACACTGAAGCTTTCTTT. Translation gives CASSPGQNTEAFF.

V is TRBV3-1 (or the pseudogene TRBV3-2) and J is TRBJ2-5, with TRBD2 matching 8 bases. There are 17 residues in the CDR3. With V trimmed by 4 bases and J by 4 bases, 14 bases remained unmatched. The germline V gene encodes CDR1 LGHDT and CDR2 YNNKEL (reference sequence). The CDR3 DNA is TGTGCCAGCAGCCCGATAGGCGGGACTAGAGCCCCAGAGACCCAGTACTTC. Protein: CASSPIGGTRAPETQYF.

The chain links TRBV28 to TRBJ2-7, with D unclear. V lost 2 bases, J lost 2 bases, and 10 bases lay in between. The CDR3 covers 14 residues. CDR1 MDHEN and CDR2 SYDVKM come from the germline V gene. CDR3 in amino acids: CASSLGRPAYEQYF. The DNA of the CDR3 is TGTGCCAGCAGTTTAGGCAGGCCCGCCTACGAGCAGTACTTC.

The J gene is TRBJ1-4, the V gene TRBV19; 7 bases agree with TRBD1. This CDR3 spans 14 amino acids. The J segment lost 0 bases and the V segment lost 6 bases, leaving 1 base of the junction unmatched. The germline gives CDR1 LNHDA, CDR2 SQIVND (reference sequence). Here the CDR3 reads CASSGTATNEKLFF. The CDR3 coding sequence is TGTGCCAGTAGCGGGACAGCAACTAATGAAAAACTGTTTTTT.

The rearrangement joins TRBV4-3 to TRBJ1-5; D perhaps matches TRBD1 (5 bases). V gave up 3 bases and J gave up 6 bases, with 9 bases separating them. This CDR3 spans 13 amino acids. CDR1 is LGHNA and CDR2 is YSLEER in the germline V gene. In DNA, the CDR3 is TGCGCCAGCAGCCAGGGGGGGAGTCAGCCCCAGCATTTT. Translating gives CASSQGGSQPQHF.

This sequence joins TRBV6-1 and TRBJ2-5; 14 positions match TRBD2. Trimming cost V 4 bases and J 6 bases; bases outside gene matches: 10. Germline loops: CDR1 MNHNS, CDR2 SASEGT. CDR3 length equals 17 residues. The CDR3 loop reads CASSGTTSGGALKTQYF. The CDR3 nucleotides read TGTGCCAGCAGTGGGACGACTAGCGGGGGGGCCTTGAAGACCCAGTACTTC.

The J gene is TRBJ1-6, the V gene TRBV6-5; no firm D call. With 8 bases removed from V and 10 bases from J, the gap between germline ends came to 12 bases. This CDR3 spans 12 amino acids. CDR1 and CDR2 from the germline V gene are MNHEY and SVGAGI. CDR3 DNA sequence: TGTGCCAGCCGCCTCAGTTCCTCACCCCTCCACTTT. Protein: CASRLSSSPLHF.

The table lists this clone with a few counts. The genes are TRBV10-3 and TRBJ2-2, with 8 bases identical to TRBD2. Germline CDR1 ENHRY, CDR2 SYGVKD. The CDR3 is 14 amino acids. The J segment lost 1 base and the V segment lost 8 bases, leaving 3 bases of the junction unmatched. The CDR3 nucleotides read TGTGCCATCCACGGGGGGGGGAACACCGGGGAGCTGTTTTTT. This codes for CAIHGGGNTGELFF.